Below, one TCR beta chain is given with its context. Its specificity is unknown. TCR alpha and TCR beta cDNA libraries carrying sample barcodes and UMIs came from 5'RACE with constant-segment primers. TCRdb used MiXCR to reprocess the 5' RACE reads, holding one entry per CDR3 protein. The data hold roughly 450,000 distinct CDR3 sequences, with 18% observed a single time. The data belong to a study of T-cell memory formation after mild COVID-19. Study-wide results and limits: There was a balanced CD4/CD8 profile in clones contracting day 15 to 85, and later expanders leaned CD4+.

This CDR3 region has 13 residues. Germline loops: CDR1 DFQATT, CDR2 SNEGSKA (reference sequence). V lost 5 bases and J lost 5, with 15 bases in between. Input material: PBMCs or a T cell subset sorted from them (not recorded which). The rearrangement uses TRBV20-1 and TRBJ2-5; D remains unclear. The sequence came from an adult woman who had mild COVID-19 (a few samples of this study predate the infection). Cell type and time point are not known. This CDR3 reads CSALTPPPETQYF. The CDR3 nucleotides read TGCAGTGCTCTTACTCCCCCCCCGGAGACCCAGTACTTC.